The 8 T cell receptor beta chains below come from one sample, sequenced in a study of T cell changes during pregnancy in multiple sclerosis. TCRdb's table, derived via immunoSEQ multiplex PCR, lists solely in-frame clones and lacks some. Altogether under 70,000 clones are present, 90% to 95% being singletons, with the ten largest covering 2.2%. The sample in question was peripheral blood, obtained in the third trimester of pregnancy. The receptors derive from a female donor in good health, enrolled as a control in a pregnancy study.

The V call is TRBV7-9, the J call TRBJ1-1, with D unresolved. The germline V and J ends were trimmed by 5 bases and 6 bases, with 10 bases remaining between them. Germline CDR1 is SEHNR and CDR2 is FQNEAQ (reference sequence). The CDR3 consists of 12 residues. CDR3 sequence reads: CASSLTVSEAFF. Written as DNA, the CDR3 is TGTGCCAGCAGCCTTACGGTCTCTGAAGCTTTCTTT.

The chain uses TRBV2 and TRBJ2-7; 7 bases are shared with TRBD1. Germline loops: CDR1 SNHLY, CDR2 FYNNEI. After removal of 7 bases from V and 2 bases from J, the junction contained 5 bases not matched to a gene. The CDR3 has 13 amino acids. Here the CDR3 DNA reads TGTGCCAGCAATTGGGACAGAACCTACGAGCAGTACTTC. This encodes CASNWDRTYEQYF.

This chain links TRBV4-2 with TRBJ2-2, with TRBD2 matching over 15 bases. Germline V CDR1 and CDR2: LGHNA, YNFKEQ. Trimming removed 8 bases from V and 7 bases from J; junction bases left unmatched: 5. The CDR3 length is 15 residues. The CDR3 DNA sequence: TGTGCCAGCGGGACTAGCGGGGGGCTGAGCGGGGAGCTGTTTTTT. Protein sequence: CASGTSGGLSGELFF.

This rearrangement joins TRBV4-2 to TRBJ1-1, with D perhaps TRBD1 (6 bases). Germline CDR1 and CDR2: LGHNA and YNFKEQ. The CDR3 contains 15 residues. The V end lost 2 bases, the J end lost 1 base, and 11 bases lay between the germline ends. CDR3 bases: TGTGCCAGCAGCCAACCCGAGGGACAGAACACTGAAGCTTTCTTT. Translation: CASSQPEGQNTEAFF.

V is TRBV6-6 and J is TRBJ2-7, with 11 bases lining up with TRBD2. CDR3 length: 15 residues. Germline lookup yields CDR1 MNHNY and CDR2 SVGAGI (reference sequence). With 6 bases clipped from V and 0 bases from J, the junction kept 4 bases outside the gene matches. As DNA, the CDR3 is TGTGCCAGCAGCCGACTAGCGGGGCCCTCCTACGAGCAGTACTTC. This codes for CASSRLAGPSYEQYF.

The rearrangement uses TRBV7-2 and TRBJ1-2; 8 nucleotides align to TRBD1. The CDR3 has 14 amino acids. The J segment lost 8 bases and the V segment lost 2 bases, leaving 7 bases of the junction unmatched. Germline V gene sequence: CDR1 SGHTA, CDR2 FQGNSA. The CDR3 DNA sequence: TGTGCCAGCAGCTTAATTCAGGGGGCAAACGGCTACACCTTC. Translated, it gives CASSLIQGANGYTF.

The rearrangement uses TRBV19 and TRBJ2-7; 8 bases match TRBD1. CDR1 and CDR2 (germline): LNHDA, SQIVND (reference sequence). The CDR3 spans 14 residues. The junction had 8 bases not matched to a gene; V was cut back by 7 bases and J by 3 bases. The CDR3 protein is CASMGGQDYYEQYF. Written as DNA, the CDR3 is TGTGCCAGTATGGGGGGACAGGACTACTACGAGCAGTACTTC.

The genes are TRBV2 and TRBJ1-2; D unclear. Germline CDR1 SNHLY, CDR2 FYNNEI. This CDR3 comprises 15 residues. V gave up 1 base and J gave up 0 bases, with 9 bases separating them. CDR3: CASSEGHISNYGYTF. CDR3 nucleotides: TGTGCCAGCAGTGAAGGTCACATATCTAACTATGGCTACACCTTC.